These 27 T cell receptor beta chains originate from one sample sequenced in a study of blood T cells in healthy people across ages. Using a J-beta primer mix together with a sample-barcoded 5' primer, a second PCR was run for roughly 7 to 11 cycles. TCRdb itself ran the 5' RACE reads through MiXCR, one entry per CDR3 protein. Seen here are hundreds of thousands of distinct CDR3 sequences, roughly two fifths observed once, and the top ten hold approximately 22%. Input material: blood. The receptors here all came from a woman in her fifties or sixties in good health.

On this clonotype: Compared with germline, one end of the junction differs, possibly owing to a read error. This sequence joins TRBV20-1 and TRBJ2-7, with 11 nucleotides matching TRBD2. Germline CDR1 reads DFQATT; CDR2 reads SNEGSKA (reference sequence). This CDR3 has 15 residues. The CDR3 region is CSAPRLAGRTYERYF. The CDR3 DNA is TGCAGTGCCCCCAGACTAGCGGGAAGAACCTACGAGCGGTACTTC.

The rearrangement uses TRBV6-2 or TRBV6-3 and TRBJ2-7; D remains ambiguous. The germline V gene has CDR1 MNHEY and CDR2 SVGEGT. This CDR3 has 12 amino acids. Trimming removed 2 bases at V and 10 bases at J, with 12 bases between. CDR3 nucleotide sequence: TGTGCCAGCAGTTACCCCCCGAATGACCAGTACTTC. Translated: CASSYPPNDQYF.

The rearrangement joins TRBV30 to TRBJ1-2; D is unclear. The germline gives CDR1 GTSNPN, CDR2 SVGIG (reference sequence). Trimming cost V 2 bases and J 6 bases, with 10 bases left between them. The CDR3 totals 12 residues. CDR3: CAWSLPGHGYTF. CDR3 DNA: TGTGCCTGGAGTCTTCCCGGACATGGCTACACCTTC. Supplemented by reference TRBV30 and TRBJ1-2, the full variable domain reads SQTIHQWPATLVQPVGSPLSLECTVEGTSNPNLYWYRQAAGRGLQLLFYSVGIGQISSEVPQNLSASRPQDRQFILSSKKLLLSDSGFYLCAWSLPGHGYTFGSGTRLTVV.

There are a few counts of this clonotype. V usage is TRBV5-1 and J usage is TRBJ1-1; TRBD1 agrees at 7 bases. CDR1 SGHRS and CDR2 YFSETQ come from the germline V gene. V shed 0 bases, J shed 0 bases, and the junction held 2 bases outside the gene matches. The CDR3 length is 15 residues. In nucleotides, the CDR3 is TGCGCCAGCAGCTTGGGACAGGGCATGAACACTGAAGCTTTCTTT. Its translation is CASSLGQGMNTEAFF.

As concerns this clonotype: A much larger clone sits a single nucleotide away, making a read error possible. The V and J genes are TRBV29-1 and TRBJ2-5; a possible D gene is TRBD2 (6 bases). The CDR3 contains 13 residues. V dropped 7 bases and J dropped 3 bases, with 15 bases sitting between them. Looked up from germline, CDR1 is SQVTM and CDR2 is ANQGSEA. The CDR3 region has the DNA TGCAGCGCTGCAGAACGGGGGAAAGAGACCCAGTACTTC. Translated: CSAAERGKETQYF.

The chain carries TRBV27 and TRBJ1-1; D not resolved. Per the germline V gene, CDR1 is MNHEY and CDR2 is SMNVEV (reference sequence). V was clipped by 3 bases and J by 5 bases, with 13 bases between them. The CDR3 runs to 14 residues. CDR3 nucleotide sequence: TGTGCCAGCAGTTTCTCAACTCAGAGGACTGAAGCTTTCTTT. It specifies CASSFSTQRTEAFF.

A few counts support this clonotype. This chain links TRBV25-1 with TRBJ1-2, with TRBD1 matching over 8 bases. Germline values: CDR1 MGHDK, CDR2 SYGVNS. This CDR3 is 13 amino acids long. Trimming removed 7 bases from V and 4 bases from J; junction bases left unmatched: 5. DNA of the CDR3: TGTGCCAGCACCGGGACAGGACCCTATGGCTACACCTTC. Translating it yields CASTGTGPYGYTF.

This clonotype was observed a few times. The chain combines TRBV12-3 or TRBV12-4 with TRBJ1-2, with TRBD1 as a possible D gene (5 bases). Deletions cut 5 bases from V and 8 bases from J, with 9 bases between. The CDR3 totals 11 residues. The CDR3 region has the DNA TGTGCCAGCAGTGATAGGGGCGGCTACACCTTC. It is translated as CASSDRGGYTF.

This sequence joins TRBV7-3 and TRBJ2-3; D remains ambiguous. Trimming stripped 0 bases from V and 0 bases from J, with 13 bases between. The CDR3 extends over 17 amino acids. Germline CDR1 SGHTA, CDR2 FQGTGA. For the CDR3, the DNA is TGTGCCAGCAGCTTAACGTGGGGTGCGGCTAGCACAGATACGCAGTATTTT. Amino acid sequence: CASSLTWGAASTDTQYF.

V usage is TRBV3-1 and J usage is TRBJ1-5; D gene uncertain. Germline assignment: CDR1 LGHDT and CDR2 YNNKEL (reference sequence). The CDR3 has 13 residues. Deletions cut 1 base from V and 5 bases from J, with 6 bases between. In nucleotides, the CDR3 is TGTGCCAGCAGCCAAGGAATTGATCAGCCCCAGCATTTT. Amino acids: CASSQGIDQPQHF.

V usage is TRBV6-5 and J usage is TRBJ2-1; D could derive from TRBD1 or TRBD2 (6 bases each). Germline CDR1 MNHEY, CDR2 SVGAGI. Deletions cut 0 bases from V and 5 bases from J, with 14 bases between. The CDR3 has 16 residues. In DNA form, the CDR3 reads TGTGCCAGCAGTTACTCGCAGGGGAGGTGGGACAATGAGCAGTTCTTC. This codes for CASSYSQGRWDNEQFF.

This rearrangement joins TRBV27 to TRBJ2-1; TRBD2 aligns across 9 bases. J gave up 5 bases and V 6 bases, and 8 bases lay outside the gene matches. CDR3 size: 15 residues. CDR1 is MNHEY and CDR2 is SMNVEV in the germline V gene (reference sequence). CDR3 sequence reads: CASSPRGGWNNEQFF. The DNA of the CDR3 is TGTGCCAGCAGCCCGCGGGGGGGGTGGAACAATGAGCAGTTCTTC.

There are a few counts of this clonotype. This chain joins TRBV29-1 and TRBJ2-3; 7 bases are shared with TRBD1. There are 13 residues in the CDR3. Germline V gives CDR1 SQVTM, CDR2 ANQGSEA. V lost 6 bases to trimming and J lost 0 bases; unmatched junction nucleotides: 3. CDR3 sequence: CSVQGRSTDTQYF. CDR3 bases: TGCAGCGTACAGGGGCGTAGCACAGATACGCAGTATTTT.

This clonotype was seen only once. The CDR3 sequence is CASIGIQGSNQPQHF. The CDR3 DNA sequence: TGTGCCAGCATAGGGATACAGGGGAGCAATCAGCCCCAGCATTTT. This chain connects TRBV28 to TRBJ1-5, with 7 bases aligning to TRBD1. After removal of 7 bases from V and 1 base from J, the junction contained 7 bases not matched to a gene. The length of the CDR3 is 15 residues. Germline assignment: CDR1 MDHEN and CDR2 SYDVKM.

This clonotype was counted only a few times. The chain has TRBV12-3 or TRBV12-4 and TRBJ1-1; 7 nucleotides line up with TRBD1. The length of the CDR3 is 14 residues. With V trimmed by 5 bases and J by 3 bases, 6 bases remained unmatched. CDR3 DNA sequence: TGTGCCAGCAGTCCTGCAGGGGGACACACTGAAGCTTTCTTT. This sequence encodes CASSPAGGHTEAFF.

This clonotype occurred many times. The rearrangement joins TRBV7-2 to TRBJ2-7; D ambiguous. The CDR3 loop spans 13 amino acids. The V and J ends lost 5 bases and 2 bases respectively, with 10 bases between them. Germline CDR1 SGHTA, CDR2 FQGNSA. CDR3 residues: CASSSRRAYEQYF. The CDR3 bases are TGTGCCAGCAGCAGCCGACGCGCCTACGAGCAGTACTTC.

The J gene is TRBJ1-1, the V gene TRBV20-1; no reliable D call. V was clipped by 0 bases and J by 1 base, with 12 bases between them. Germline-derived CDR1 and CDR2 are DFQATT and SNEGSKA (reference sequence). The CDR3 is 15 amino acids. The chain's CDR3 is CSAREYNVANTEAFF. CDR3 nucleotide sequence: TGCAGTGCTAGAGAGTATAACGTAGCGAACACTGAAGCTTTCTTT.

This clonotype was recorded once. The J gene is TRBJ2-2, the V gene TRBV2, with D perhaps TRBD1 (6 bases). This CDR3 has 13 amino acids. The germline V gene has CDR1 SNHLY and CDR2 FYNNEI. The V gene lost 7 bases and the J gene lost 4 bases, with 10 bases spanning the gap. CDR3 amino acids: CASNREPTGELFF. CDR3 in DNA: TGTGCCAGCAACAGGGAGCCCACCGGGGAGCTGTTTTTT. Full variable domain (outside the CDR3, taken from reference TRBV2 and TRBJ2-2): EPEVTQTPSHQVTQMGQEVILRCVPISNHLYFYWYRQILGQKVEFLVSFYNNEISEKSEIFDDQFSVERPDGSNFTLKIRSTKLEDSAMYFCASNREPTGELFFGEGSRLTVL.

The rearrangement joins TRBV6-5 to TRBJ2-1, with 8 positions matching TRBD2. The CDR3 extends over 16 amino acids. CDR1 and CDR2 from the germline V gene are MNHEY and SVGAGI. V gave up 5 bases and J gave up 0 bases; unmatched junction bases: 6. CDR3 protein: CASSAISGISYNEQFF. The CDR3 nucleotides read TGTGCCAGCAGTGCCATTAGCGGGATCTCCTACAATGAGCAGTTCTTC.

CDR3 sequence reads: CASSSGTSNYNEQFF. For the CDR3, the DNA is TGTGCCAGCAGCTCCGGGACTAGCAACTACAATGAGCAGTTCTTC. The chain employs TRBV27 and TRBJ2-1; 9 positions agree with TRBD2. The CDR3 spans 15 residues. Germline V gene data show CDR1 as MNHEY and CDR2 as SMNVEV (reference sequence). V shed 6 bases, J shed 3 bases, and the junction held 6 bases outside the gene matches.

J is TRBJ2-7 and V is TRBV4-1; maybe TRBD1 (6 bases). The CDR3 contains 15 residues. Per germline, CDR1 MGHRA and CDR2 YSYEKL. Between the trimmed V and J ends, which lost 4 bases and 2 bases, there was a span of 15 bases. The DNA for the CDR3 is TGCGCCAGCAGCCTAGAACCGACAGGCCCCTACGAGCAGTACTTC. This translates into CASSLEPTGPYEQYF.

CDR3 region: CSASRGGVTGADTQYF. CDR3 coding DNA: TGCAGTGCTTCCCGGGGGGGGGTTACCGGGGCAGATACGCAGTATTTT. The chain is built from TRBV20-1 and TRBJ2-3; 8 positions agree with TRBD2. J gave up 4 bases and V 5 bases, and 14 bases lay outside the gene matches. Looked up from germline, CDR1 is DFQATT and CDR2 is SNEGSKA (reference sequence). The CDR3 is made up of 16 amino acids.

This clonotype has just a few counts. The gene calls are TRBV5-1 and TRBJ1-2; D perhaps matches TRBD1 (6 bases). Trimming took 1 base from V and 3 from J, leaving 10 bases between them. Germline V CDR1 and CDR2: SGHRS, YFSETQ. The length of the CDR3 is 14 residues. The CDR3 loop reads CASSLRGQDYGYTF. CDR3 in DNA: TGCGCCAGCAGCTTGCGGGGGCAGGACTATGGCTACACCTTC.

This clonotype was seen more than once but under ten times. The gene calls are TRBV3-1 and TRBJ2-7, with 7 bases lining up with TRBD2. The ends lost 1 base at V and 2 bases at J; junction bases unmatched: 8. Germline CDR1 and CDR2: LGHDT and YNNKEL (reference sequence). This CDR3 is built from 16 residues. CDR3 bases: TGTGCCAGCAGCCAAGGGTGGGCTAGCGGAACCTACGAGCAGTACTTC. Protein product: CASSQGWASGTYEQYF.

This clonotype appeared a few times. The CDR3: CASSPRGQAQETQYF. As DNA, the CDR3 is TGTGCCAGCTCACCACGAGGTCAGGCCCAAGAGACCCAGTACTTC. This chain links TRBV18 with TRBJ2-5; D not certain. This CDR3 region has 15 residues. Trimming pared 1 base from V and 1 base from J, leaving 10 bases between. In germline, CDR1 is KGHSH, CDR2 LQKENI.

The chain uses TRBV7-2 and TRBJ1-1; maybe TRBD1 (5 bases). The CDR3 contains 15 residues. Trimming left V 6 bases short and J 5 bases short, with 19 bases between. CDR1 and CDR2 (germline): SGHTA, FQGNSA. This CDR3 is CASRAVRGTGTEAFF. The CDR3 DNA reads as TGTGCCAGCAGGGCCGTTCGGGGGACGGGGACTGAAGCTTTCTTT.

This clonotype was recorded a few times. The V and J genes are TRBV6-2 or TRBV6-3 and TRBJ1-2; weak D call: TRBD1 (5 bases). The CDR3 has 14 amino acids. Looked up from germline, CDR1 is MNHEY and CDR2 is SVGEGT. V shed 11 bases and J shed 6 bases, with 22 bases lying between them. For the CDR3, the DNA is TGTGCCGGAAGAATCTCGGGACGGAATAATGGCTACACCTTC. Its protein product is CAGRISGRNNGYTF.